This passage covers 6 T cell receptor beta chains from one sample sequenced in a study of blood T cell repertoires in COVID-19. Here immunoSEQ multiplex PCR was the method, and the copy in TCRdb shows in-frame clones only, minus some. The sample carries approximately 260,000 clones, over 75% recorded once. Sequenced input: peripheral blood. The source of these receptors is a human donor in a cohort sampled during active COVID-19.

CDR3 sequence: CASRRQGRTYNSPLHF. Here the CDR3 DNA reads TGTGCCAGCAGGCGACAGGGTCGAACTTATAATTCACCCCTCCACTTT. The chain links TRBV27 to TRBJ1-6; 7 bases agree with TRBD1. Germline values: CDR1 MNHEY, CDR2 SMNVEV (reference sequence). With 6 bases clipped from V and 4 bases from J, the junction kept 9 bases outside the gene matches. The CDR3 covers 16 residues.

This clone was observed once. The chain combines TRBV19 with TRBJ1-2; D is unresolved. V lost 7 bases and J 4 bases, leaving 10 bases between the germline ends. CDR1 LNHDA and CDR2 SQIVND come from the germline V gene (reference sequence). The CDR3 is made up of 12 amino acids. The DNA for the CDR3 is TGTGCCAGTATGGGCCAGTCCTATGGCTACACCTTC. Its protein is CASMGQSYGYTF. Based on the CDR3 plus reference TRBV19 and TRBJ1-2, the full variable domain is DGGITQSPKYLFRKEGQNVTLSCEQNLNHDAMYWYRQDPGQGLRLIYYSQIVNDFQKGDIAEGYSVSREKKESFPLTVTSAQKNPTAFYLCASMGQSYGYTFGSGTRLTVV.

The CDR3 protein is CASSRTGSSREQYF. In DNA form, the CDR3 reads TGTGCCAGCAGCCGTACGGGTTCCAGCCGCGAGCAGTACTTC. The gene calls are TRBV7-8 and TRBJ2-7, with D hard to call. Germline CDR1 is SGHVS and CDR2 is FQNEAQ. The V and J ends lost 5 bases and 6 bases respectively, with 17 bases between them. This CDR3 region has 14 residues.

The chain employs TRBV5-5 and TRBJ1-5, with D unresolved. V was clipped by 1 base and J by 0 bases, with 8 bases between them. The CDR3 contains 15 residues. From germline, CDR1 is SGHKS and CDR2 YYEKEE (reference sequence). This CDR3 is CASSLNSLSNQPQHF. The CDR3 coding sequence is TGTGCCAGCAGCTTGAACAGTCTTAGCAATCAGCCCCAGCATTTT. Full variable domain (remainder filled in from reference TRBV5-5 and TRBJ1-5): DAGVTQSPTHLIKTRGQQVTLRCSPISGHKSVSWYQQVLGQGPQFIFQYYEKEERGRGNFPDRFSARQFPNYSSELNVNALLLGDSALYLCASSLNSLSNQPQHFGDGTRLSIL.

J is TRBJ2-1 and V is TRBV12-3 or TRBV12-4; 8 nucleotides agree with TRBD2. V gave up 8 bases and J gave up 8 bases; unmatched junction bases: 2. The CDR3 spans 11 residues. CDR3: CASSLADEQFF. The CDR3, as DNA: TGTGCCAGCTCACTAGCGGATGAGCAGTTCTTC.

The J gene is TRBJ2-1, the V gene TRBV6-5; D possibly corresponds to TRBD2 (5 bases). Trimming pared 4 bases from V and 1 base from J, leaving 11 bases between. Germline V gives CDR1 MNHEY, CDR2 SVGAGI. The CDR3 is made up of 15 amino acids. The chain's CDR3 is CASSSGRGSYNEQFF. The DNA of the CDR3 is TGTGCCAGCAGTTCCGGCCGGGGTTCCTACAATGAGCAGTTCTTC.